These 5 T cell receptor beta chains originate from one sample sequenced in a study of early T cells in non-severe SARS-CoV-2 infection. TCRdb fed the 5' RACE reads into MiXCR, producing one record per CDR3 protein. The data contain 46,000 or so distinct CDR3 sequences, roughly 13% of them seen just once; the ten biggest clones take up about 10%. The sequencing sample was made of whole blood. These TCRs come from an adult who was a healthcare worker with PCR-confirmed SARS-CoV-2 infection or an uninfected control (not recorded which).

This chain uses TRBV7-9 with TRBJ1-1; no firm D call. The V end was cut by 1 base, the J end by 11 bases, with 11 bases between. Germline lookup yields CDR1 SEHNR and CDR2 FQNEAQ (reference sequence). The CDR3 has 12 amino acids. CDR3 DNA: TGTGCCAGCAGCTTAGAAGTCGAAGGGGCTTTCTTT. This codes for CASSLEVEGAFF.

The genes are TRBV7-8 and TRBJ2-5, with unresolved D. Trimming removed 1 base at V and 1 base at J, with 7 bases between. CDR1 and CDR2 from the germline V gene are SGHVS and FQNEAQ. The CDR3 loop spans 14 amino acids. CDR3 region: CASSLEFFQETQYF. The CDR3 bases are TGTGCCAGCAGCTTAGAATTTTTCCAAGAGACCCAGTACTTC.

This clonotype was found a few times. This sequence joins TRBV18 and TRBJ2-4; D is uncertain. Trimming removed 2 bases from V and 8 bases from J, with 10 bases in between. The length of the CDR3 is 13 residues. CDR1 and CDR2 (germline): KGHSH, LQKENI. CDR3 nucleotides: TGTGCCAGCTCACCAGACTCAGCTCACATTCAGTACTTC. Translating gives CASSPDSAHIQYF. Together with reference TRBV18 and TRBJ2-4, the CDR3 gives the full variable domain: NAGVMQNPRHLVRRRGQEARLRCSPMKGHSHVYWYRQLPEEGLKFMVYLQKENIIDESGMPKERFSAEFPKEGPSILRIQQVVRGDSAAYFCASSPDSAHIQYFGAGTRLSVL.

This clonotype was recorded many times. This CDR3 is CASSLMRLAGDEQFF. CDR3 sequence (DNA): TGTGCCAGCAGCTTAATGCGACTAGCGGGAGATGAGCAGTTCTTC. The V and J genes are TRBV7-3 and TRBJ2-1; TRBD2 matches 12 bases. Trimming cost V 1 base and J 8 bases; bases outside gene matches: 3. Per germline, CDR1 SGHTA and CDR2 FQGTGA. The CDR3 spans 15 residues.

In its sample, this clonotype was seen many times. This rearrangement joins TRBV7-9 to TRBJ1-6, with D unresolved. This CDR3 has 14 amino acids. Trimming took 5 bases from V and 8 from J, leaving 13 bases between them. The germline gives CDR1 SEHNR, CDR2 FQNEAQ (reference sequence). The CDR3 is CASSPMVTDSPLHF. The CDR3, as DNA: TGTGCCAGCAGCCCCATGGTTACTGATTCACCCCTCCACTTT.